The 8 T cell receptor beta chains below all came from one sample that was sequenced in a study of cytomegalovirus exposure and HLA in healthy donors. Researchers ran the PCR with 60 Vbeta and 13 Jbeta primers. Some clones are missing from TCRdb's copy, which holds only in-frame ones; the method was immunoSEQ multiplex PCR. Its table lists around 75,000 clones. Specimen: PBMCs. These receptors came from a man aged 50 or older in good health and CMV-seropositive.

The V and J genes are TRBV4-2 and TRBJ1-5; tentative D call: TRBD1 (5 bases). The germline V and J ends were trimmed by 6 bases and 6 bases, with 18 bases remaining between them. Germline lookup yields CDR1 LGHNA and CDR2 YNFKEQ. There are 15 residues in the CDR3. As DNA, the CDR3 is TGTGCCAGCAGTTCCCCGGGGGTAGGAGGTCAGCCCCAGCATTTT. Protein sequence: CASSSPGVGGQPQHF.

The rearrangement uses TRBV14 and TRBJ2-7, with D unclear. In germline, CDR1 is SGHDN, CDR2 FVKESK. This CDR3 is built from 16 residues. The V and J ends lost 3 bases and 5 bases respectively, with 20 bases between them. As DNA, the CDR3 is TGTGCCAGCAGCCAGAGTTCCGACGCGATGGGCCACGAGCAGTACTTC. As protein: CASSQSSDAMGHEQYF. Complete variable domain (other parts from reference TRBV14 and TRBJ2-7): EAGVTQFPSHSVIEKGQTVTLRCDPISGHDNLYWYRRVMGKEIKFLLHFVKESKQDESGMPNNRFLAERTGGTYSTLKVQPAELEDSGVYFCASSQSSDAMGHEQYFGPGTRLTVT.

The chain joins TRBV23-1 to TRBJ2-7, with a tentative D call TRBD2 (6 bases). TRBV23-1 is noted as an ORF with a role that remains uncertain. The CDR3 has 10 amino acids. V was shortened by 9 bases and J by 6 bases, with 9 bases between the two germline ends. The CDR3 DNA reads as TGCGCCAGGGGGAGGTTCGAGCAGTACTTC. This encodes CARGRFEQYF.

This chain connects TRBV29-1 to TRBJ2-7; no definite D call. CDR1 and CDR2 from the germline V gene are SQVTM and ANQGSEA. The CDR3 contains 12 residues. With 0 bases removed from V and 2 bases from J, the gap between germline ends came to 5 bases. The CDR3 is CSVEDTTYEQYF. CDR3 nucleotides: TGCAGCGTTGAAGACACTACCTACGAGCAGTACTTC.

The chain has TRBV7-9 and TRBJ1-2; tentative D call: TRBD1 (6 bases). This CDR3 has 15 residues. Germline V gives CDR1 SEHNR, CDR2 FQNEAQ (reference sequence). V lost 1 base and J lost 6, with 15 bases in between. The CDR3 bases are TGTGCCAGCAGCTTAGGGACAGATTATTCACATGGCTACACCTTC. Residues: CASSLGTDYSHGYTF.

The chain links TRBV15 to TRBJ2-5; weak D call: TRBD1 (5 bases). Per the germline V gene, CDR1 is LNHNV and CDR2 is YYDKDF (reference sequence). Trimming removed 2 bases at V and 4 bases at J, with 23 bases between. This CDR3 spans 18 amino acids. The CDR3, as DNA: TGTGCCACCAGCAGAAAATTAGGGGATATGGGCTTGGGAGAGACCCAGTACTTC. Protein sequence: CATSRKLGDMGLGETQYF.

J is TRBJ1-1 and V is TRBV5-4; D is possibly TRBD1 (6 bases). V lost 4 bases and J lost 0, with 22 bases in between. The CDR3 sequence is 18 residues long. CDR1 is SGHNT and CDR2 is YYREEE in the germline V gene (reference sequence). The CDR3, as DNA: TGTGCCAGCAGCCTTGGATCTCAGGGGACCACCTTGAACACTGAAGCTTTCTTT. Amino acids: CASSLGSQGTTLNTEAFF.

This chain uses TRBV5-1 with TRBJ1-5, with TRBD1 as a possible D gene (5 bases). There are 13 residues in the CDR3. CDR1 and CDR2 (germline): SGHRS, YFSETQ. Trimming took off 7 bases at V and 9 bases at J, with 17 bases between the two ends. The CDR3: CASGQGPQLPQHF. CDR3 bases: TGCGCCAGCGGGCAGGGTCCCCAGTTGCCCCAGCATTTT.